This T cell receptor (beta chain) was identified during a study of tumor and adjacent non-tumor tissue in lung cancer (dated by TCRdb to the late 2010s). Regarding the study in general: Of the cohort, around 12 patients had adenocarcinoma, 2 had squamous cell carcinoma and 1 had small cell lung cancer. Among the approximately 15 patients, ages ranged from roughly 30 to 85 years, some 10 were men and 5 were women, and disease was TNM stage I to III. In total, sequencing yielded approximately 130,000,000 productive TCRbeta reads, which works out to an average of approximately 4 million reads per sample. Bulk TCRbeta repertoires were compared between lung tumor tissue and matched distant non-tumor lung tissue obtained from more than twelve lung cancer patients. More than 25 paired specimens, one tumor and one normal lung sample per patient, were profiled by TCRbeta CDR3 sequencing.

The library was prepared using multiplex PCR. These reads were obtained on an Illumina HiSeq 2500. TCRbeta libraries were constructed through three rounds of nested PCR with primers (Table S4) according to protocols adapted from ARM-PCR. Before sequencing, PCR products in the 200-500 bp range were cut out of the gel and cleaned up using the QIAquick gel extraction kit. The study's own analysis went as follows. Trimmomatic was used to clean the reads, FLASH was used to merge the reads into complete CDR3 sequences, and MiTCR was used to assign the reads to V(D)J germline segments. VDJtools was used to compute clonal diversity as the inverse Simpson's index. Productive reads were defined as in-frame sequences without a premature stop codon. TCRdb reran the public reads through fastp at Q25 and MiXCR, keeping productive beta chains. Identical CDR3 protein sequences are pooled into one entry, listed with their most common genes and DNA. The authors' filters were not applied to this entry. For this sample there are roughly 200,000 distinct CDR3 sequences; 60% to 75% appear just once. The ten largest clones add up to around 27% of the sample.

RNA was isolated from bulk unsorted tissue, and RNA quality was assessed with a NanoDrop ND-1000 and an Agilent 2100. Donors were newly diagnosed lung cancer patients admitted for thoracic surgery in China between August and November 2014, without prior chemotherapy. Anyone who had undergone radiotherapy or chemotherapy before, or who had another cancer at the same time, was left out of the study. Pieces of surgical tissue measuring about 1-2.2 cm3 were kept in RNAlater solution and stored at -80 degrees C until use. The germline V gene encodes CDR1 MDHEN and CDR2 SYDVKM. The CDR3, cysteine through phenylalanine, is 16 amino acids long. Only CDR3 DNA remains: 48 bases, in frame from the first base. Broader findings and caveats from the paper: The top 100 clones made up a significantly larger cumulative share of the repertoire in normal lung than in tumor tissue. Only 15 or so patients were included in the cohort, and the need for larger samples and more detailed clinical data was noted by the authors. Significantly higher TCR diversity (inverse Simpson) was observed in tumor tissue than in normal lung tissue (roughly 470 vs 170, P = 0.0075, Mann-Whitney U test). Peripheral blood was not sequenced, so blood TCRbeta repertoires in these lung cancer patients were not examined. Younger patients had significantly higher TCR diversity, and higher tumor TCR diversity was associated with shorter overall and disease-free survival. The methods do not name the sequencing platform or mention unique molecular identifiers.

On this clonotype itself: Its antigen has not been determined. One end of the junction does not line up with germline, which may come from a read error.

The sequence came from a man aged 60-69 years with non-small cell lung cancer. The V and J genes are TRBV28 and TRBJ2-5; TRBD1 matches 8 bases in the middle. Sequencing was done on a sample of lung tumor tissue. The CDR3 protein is CASSLWGQEAEENQYF. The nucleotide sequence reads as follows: TGTGCCAGCAGTTTATGGGGACAGGAGGCGGAGGAGAACCAGTACTTC.